Listed here are 16 T cell receptor beta chains from one sample, sequenced in a study of OX40 agonist ivuxolimab in advanced cancers. The assay was immunoSEQ multiplex PCR, and TCRdb's table has in-frame clones only and misses some. The table includes around 70,000 clones, roughly 80% detected once. Sequencing used CD4+ or CD8+ T cells sorted from blood, obtained in a trial of the OX40 agonist ivuxolimab. The receptor source for this set is an adult with an advanced solid tumor such as melanoma, head and neck, liver or kidney cancer.

The chain is built from TRBV7-9 and TRBJ2-5; D unclear. The germline CDR1 and CDR2 sequences are SEHNR and FQNEAQ (reference sequence). The CDR3 contains 12 residues. Trimming shortened V by 6 bases and J by 0 bases, and 5 bases separated the two germline ends. CDR3 in DNA: TGTGCCAGCAGAGGGTACCAAGAGACCCAGTACTTC. This encodes CASRGYQETQYF.

This clone has a handful of counts. This sequence joins TRBV7-2 and TRBJ2-1; D is ambiguous. This CDR3 is built from 15 residues. V lost 1 base to trimming and J lost 1 base, with 8 bases between them. The germline V gene encodes CDR1 SGHTA and CDR2 FQGNSA. CDR3 sequence (DNA): TGTGCCAGCAGCTTAGGGCGGCGGTCCTACAATGAGCAGTTCTTC. This codes for CASSLGRRSYNEQFF.

This clone was recorded a few times. V and J are TRBV18 and TRBJ1-3; 7 bases are shared with TRBD1. Germline assignment: CDR1 KGHSH and CDR2 LQKENI. V dropped 2 bases and J dropped 0; count of bases not matched to a gene: 1. The CDR3 is 15 amino acids. CDR3 loop: CASSPGQASGNTIYF. The CDR3 DNA follows: TGTGCCAGCTCACCAGGACAGGCCTCTGGAAACACCATATATTTT.

The chain joins TRBV6-5 to TRBJ2-3; D might be TRBD2 (6 bases). The CDR3 extends over 14 amino acids. V was pared by 2 bases and J by 0 bases, with 6 bases between. Germline CDR1 and CDR2: MNHEY and SVGAGI. CDR3 coding DNA: TGTGCCAGCAGTTACGGACTAAGCACAGATACGCAGTATTTT. Protein: CASSYGLSTDTQYF.

This clone turned up a few times. V is TRBV30 and J is TRBJ1-1; TRBD1 matches 8 bases. Germline V CDR1 and CDR2: GTSNPN, SVGIG (reference sequence). J lost 1 base, V lost 2 bases, and 3 bases had no gene match. This CDR3 comprises 14 residues. In nucleotides, the CDR3 is TGTGCCTGGAGTACCGGGACAGGGAACACTGAAGCTTTCTTT. Protein product: CAWSTGTGNTEAFF.

The V gene is TRBV6-1, the J gene TRBJ1-1; D is uncertain. The V gene lost 7 bases and the J gene lost 5 bases, with 14 bases spanning the gap. The CDR3 covers 13 residues. Germline CDR1 reads MNHNS; CDR2 reads SASEGT. In DNA form, the CDR3 reads TGTGCCAGCATCAACGCAGAAGGGACTGAAGCTTTCTTT. Its translation is CASINAEGTEAFF.

This clone was seen more than once but under ten times. The rearrangement links TRBV6-5 to TRBJ1-2, with TRBD1 matching over 9 bases. The CDR3 contains 15 residues. From germline, CDR1 is MNHEY and CDR2 SVGAGI. Unmatched junction bases numbered 9, after V lost 2 bases and J lost 8 bases. The CDR3 spells CASSYASQGAFGYTF. In nucleotides, the CDR3 is TGTGCCAGCAGTTACGCCTCACAGGGGGCCTTCGGCTACACCTTC.

Worth noting for this clone: Other nucleotide sequences in the sample specify the same CDR3. This chain joins TRBV11-3 and TRBJ1-6; the D gene is possibly TRBD1 (5 bases). Germline V CDR1 and CDR2: SGHNT, YENEEA. V was shortened by 0 bases and J by 0 bases, with 12 bases between the two germline ends. The CDR3 covers 18 residues. Here the CDR3 reads CASSLDQGGSSYNSPLHF. The CDR3 DNA sequence: TGTGCCAGCAGCTTAGATCAGGGAGGCAGCTCCTATAATTCACCCCTCCACTTT.

This clone has a single count. The rearrangement uses TRBV27 and TRBJ2-1; D is perhaps TRBD2 (7 bases). The germline V and J ends were trimmed by 1 base and 2 bases, with 15 bases remaining between them. The CDR3 covers 17 residues. Germline V gene lookup returns CDR1 MNHEY and CDR2 SMNVEV (reference sequence). The CDR3 loop is CASSLLGAGRAYNEQFF. The CDR3 nucleotides are TGTGCCAGCAGTTTATTGGGGGCGGGGAGGGCCTACAATGAGCAGTTCTTC.

The rearrangement uses TRBV4-1 and TRBJ1-1; D is perhaps TRBD1 (5 bases). V lost 6 bases to trimming and J lost 4 bases, with 15 bases between them. The CDR3 runs to 14 residues. CDR1 and CDR2 (germline): MGHRA, YSYEKL. CDR3 coding DNA: TGCGCCAGCAGTTTGGACGGAAGGGGCACTGAAGCTTTCTTT. It yields the protein CASSLDGRGTEAFF.

This chain connects TRBV5-1 to TRBJ2-6; tentative D call: TRBD2 (7 bases). Germline V gene lookup returns CDR1 SGHRS and CDR2 YFSETQ. CDR3 length equals 16 residues. Trimming left V 4 bases short and J 3 bases short, with 14 bases between. As DNA, the CDR3 is TGCGCCAGCAGCCCGACGGGGGGCGGTGGGGCCAACGTCCTGACTTTC. Protein product: CASSPTGGGGANVLTF.

The chain is built from TRBV9 and TRBJ2-1; possible D gene TRBD1, 6 bases. V lost 4 bases and J lost 3, with 14 bases in between. This CDR3 comprises 15 residues. The germline V gene has CDR1 SGDLS and CDR2 YYNGEE. CDR3 in amino acids: CASSPQTGSYNEQFF. The CDR3 DNA follows: TGTGCCAGCAGCCCTCAGACAGGAAGCTACAATGAGCAGTTCTTC.

V usage is TRBV11-2 and J usage is TRBJ1-4; D call uncertain. The V end was cut by 2 bases, the J end by 2 bases, with 6 bases between. CDR3 length equals 14 residues. The germline CDR1 and CDR2 sequences are SGHAT and FQNNGV. The CDR3 DNA reads as TGTGCCAGCAGCTTATTACGGACTAATGAAAAACTGTTTTTT. This translates into CASSLLRTNEKLFF.

The V call is TRBV4-1, the J call TRBJ1-1; perhaps TRBD1 as D (6 bases). Germline CDR1 is MGHRA and CDR2 is YSYEKL. V was pared by 3 bases and J by 6 bases, with 17 bases between. The CDR3 has 15 residues. The CDR3 DNA follows: TGCGCCAGCAGCCATGCGGACAGCAAGCACTCTGAAGCTTTCTTT. As protein: CASSHADSKHSEAFF.

In DNA, the CDR3 is TGTGCCAGCAGCTCGACCTACCAGGGAACCGGGGAGCTGTTTTTT. Protein: CASSSTYQGTGELFF. The chain combines TRBV7-9 with TRBJ2-2; a possible D gene is TRBD1 (5 bases). V lost 4 bases and J 5 bases, leaving 14 bases between the germline ends. CDR1 and CDR2 (germline): SEHNR, FQNEAQ (reference sequence). This CDR3 is built from 15 residues.

The V gene is TRBV6-1, the J gene TRBJ1-1; D gene ambiguous. CDR3 length equals 13 residues. The germline V gene has CDR1 MNHNS and CDR2 SASEGT. Trimming stripped 3 bases from V and 2 bases from J, with 7 bases between. The CDR3 nucleotides read TGTGCCAGCAGTGATTTCGTAAACACTGAAGCTTTCTTT. Translating it yields CASSDFVNTEAFF.